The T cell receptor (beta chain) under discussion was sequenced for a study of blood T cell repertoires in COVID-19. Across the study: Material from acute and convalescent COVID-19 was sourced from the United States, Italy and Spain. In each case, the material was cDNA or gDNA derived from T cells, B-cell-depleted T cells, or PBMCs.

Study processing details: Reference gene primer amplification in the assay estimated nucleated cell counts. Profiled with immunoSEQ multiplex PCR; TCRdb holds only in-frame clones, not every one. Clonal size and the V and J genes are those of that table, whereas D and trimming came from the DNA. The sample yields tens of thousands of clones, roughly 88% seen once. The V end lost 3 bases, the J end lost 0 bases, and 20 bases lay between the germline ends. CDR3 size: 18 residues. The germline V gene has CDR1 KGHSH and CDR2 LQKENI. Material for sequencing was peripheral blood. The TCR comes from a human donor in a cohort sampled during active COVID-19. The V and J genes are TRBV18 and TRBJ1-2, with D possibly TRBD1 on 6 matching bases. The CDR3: CASSPLGQGTGTNYGYTF. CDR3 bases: TGTGCCAGCTCACCTCTGGGACAAGGGACGGGAACTAACTATGGCTACACCTTC.